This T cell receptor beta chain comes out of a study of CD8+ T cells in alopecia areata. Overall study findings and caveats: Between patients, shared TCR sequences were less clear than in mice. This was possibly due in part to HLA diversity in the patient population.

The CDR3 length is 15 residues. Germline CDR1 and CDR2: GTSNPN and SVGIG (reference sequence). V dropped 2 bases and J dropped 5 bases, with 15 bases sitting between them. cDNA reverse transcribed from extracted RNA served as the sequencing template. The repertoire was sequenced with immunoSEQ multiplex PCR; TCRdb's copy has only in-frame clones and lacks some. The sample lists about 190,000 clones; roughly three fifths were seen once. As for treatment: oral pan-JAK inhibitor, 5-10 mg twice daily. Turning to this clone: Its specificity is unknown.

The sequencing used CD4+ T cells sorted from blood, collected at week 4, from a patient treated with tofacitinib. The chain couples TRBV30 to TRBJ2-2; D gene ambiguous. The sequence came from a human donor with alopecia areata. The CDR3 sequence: CAWSIVAALTGELFF. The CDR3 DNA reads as TGTGCCTGGAGTATTGTGGCAGCTCTAACCGGGGAGCTGTTTTTT.